The clone carrying this TCR beta chain was observed a few times. Antigen unknown. Documented time point: persistent/refractory GD, antithyroid drugs over 5 years with positive TRAb. TCR sequences were obtained from RNA taken from PBMCs. The source of the sample is a study of regulatory T cells in long-lasting Graves disease. Study results and limitations: Newly diagnosed disease favored TRBV20-1 and TRBJ2-1 over persistent disease.

Trimming took off 0 bases at V and 8 bases at J, with 10 bases between the two ends. Germline CDR1 GTSNPN, CDR2 SVGIG (reference sequence). The CDR3 runs to 12 residues. For TCR beta, libraries came from iRepertoire HTBI primers and Arm-PCR of CDR3 regions. MiXCR, applied by TCRdb to the multiplex PCR reads, yields one record per CDR3 protein. The table shows a few hundred thousand distinct CDR3 sequences, with roughly 25% occurring only once. This receptor was taken from a middle-aged woman with Graves disease. The J gene is TRBJ1-1, the V gene TRBV30; D remains ambiguous. The sequencing used peripheral blood mononuclear cells (PBMCs), collected when the disease was refractory, from a patient treated with antithyroid drugs. CDR3 sequence: CAWSVGLFEAFF. In DNA form, the CDR3 reads TGTGCCTGGAGTGTAGGACTATTCGAAGCTTTCTTT.